The rows below give T cell receptor beta chains drawn from one sample of a study of OX40 agonist ivuxolimab in advanced cancers. The table came from immunoSEQ multiplex PCR; TCRdb's copy has only in-frame clones and leaves some out. Of tens of thousands of clones listed, less than 90% are singletons. The sample was CD4+ or CD8+ T cells sorted from blood, taken in a trial of the OX40 agonist ivuxolimab. These receptors came from an adult with an advanced solid tumor such as melanoma, head and neck, liver or kidney cancer. CDR3s include the opening cysteine and the closing phenylalanine or tryptophan. A D gene is named only where the DNA matches it firmly. Clone size is stated in some rows and not others, as once, few, many or a class when expanded.

TRBV7-2	.	13	TRBJ1-1	TRBD1	CASSLTGRTEAFF	TGTGCCAGCAGCTTGACAGGGCGAACTGAAGCTTTCTTT
TRBV27	.	13	TRBJ1-2	TRBD1	CASSFGQGWGYTF	TGTGCCAGCAGTTTTGGACAGGGTTGGGGCTACACCTTC
TRBV5-6	.	17	TRBJ2-5	TRBD1	CASSLRRTGAYQETQYF	TGTGCCAGCAGCTTGCGACGGACAGGGGCTTACCAAGAGACCCAGTACTTC
TRBV7-2	.	13	TRBJ1-1	.	CASSLGRNTEAFF	TGTGCCAGCAGCTTGGGGCGGAACACTGAAGCTTTCTTT
TRBV2	.	14	TRBJ1-5	.	CASSENSPNQPQHF	TGTGCCAGCAGTGAAAACAGCCCCAATCAGCCCCAGCATTTT
TRBV5-1	.	14	TRBJ2-5	TRBD1	CASRPGQEQETQYF	TGCGCCAGCAGACCCGGACAGGAGCAAGAGACCCAGTACTTC
TRBV11-2	.	14	TRBJ1-1	.	CASSLDGQNTEAFF	TGTGCCAGCAGCTTAGACGGACAGAACACTGAAGCTTTCTTT
TRBV5-1	.	14	TRBJ1-2	.	CASSFGPGNYGYTF	TGCGCCAGCAGCTTCGGACCCGGGAACTATGGCTACACCTTC
TRBV5-1	.	15	TRBJ2-3	.	CASSANQGGADTQYF	TGCGCCAGCAGCGCCAACCAGGGGGGCGCAGATACGCAGTATTTT
TRBV5-1	.	14	TRBJ2-3	TRBD1	CASSRDRGTDTQYF	TGCGCCAGCAGCCGAGACAGGGGTACAGATACGCAGTATTTT
TRBV5-4	.	15	TRBJ1-4	TRBD1	CASSPRTGKNEKLFF	TGTGCCAGCAGCCCGCGGACAGGGAAAAATGAAAAACTGTTTTTT
TRBV5-1	.	17	TRBJ1-2	.	CASRRGSEEGLNYGYTF	TGCGCCAGCAGGAGGGGCAGTGAGGAGGGGTTAAACTATGGCTACACCTTC
TRBV2	.	15	TRBJ2-3	TRBD2	CASSENQRGANTQYF	TGTGCCAGCAGTGAAAACCAGCGGGGGGCAAATACGCAGTATTTT
TRBV5-1	.	11	TRBJ2-7	.	CASSFLYEQYF	TGCGCCAGCAGCTTCCTCTACGAGCAGTACTTC
TRBV6-6	.	15	TRBJ1-4	.	CASSYMWGTNEKLFF	TGTGCCAGCAGTTACATGTGGGGAACTAATGAAAAACTGTTTTTT
TRBV7-2	.	15	TRBJ1-5	.	CASSSSGQGVQPQHF	TGTGCCAGCAGCTCGAGCGGCCAGGGTGTTCAGCCCCAGCATTTT
TRBV5-1	.	16	TRBJ2-5	TRBD2	CASSFGLAGGGETQYF	TGCGCCAGCAGCTTCGGTCTGGCGGGGGGAGGGGAGACCCAGTACTTC
TRBV5-4	.	16	TRBJ2-6	.	CASSWDGGSGANVLTF	TGTGCCAGCAGCTGGGACGGAGGCTCTGGGGCCAACGTCCTGACTTTC
TRBV5-4	few	15	TRBJ1-2	TRBD1	CASSYPGQGGYGYTF	TGTGCCAGCAGCTACCCCGGACAGGGGGGCTATGGCTACACCTTC
TRBV6-5	.	16	TRBJ2-7	.	CASSYSMVGQNYEQYF	TGTGCCAGCAGTTACTCGATGGTAGGGCAGAACTACGAGCAGTACTTC
TRBV5-1	once	14	TRBJ2-2	.	CASAQSGAFRELFF	TGCGCCAGCGCTCAATCGGGGGCGTTCAGGGAGCTGTTTTTT
TRBV28	.	16	TRBJ1-4	TRBD1	CASSSPWTGRNEKLFF	TGTGCCAGCAGTAGCCCATGGACAGGGAGGAATGAAAAACTGTTTTTT
TRBV6-1	.	14	TRBJ2-3	TRBD2	CASQAGVLTDTQYF	TGTGCCAGCCAAGCGGGAGTACTCACAGATACGCAGTATTTT
TRBV11-3	.	15	TRBJ2-7	.	CASSLAPESSYEQYF	TGTGCCAGCAGCTTGGCGCCGGAGTCTTCCTACGAGCAGTACTTC
TRBV18	.	15	TRBJ2-7	.	CASSLLLGVSYEQYF	TGTGCCAGCTCACTTCTTCTTGGGGTGTCCTACGAGCAGTACTTC
TRBV19	.	15	TRBJ1-1	.	CASSIYGARDTEAFF	TGTGCCAGTAGTATTTATGGGGCCAGGGACACTGAAGCTTTCTTT
TRBV2	.	14	TRBJ1-1	TRBD1	CASTLSTGGTEAFF	TGTGCCAGCACCCTTTCGACAGGGGGCACTGAAGCTTTCTTT
TRBV18	.	18	TRBJ1-3	TRBD1	CASSLGQGLGTSGNTIYF	TGTGCCAGCTCACTCGGACAGGGACTCGGCACCTCTGGAAACACCATATATTTT
TRBV6-5	.	13	TRBJ2-1	TRBD2	CATQGAGYNEQFF	TGTGCCACCCAGGGAGCGGGGTACAATGAGCAGTTCTTC
TRBV6-1	.	15	TRBJ2-7	.	CASSVGADSSYEQYF	TGTGCCAGCAGCGTGGGGGCCGACAGCTCCTACGAGCAGTACTTC
TRBV5-1	.	15	TRBJ1-2	.	CASSLGLVSNYGYTF	TGCGCCAGCAGCTTGGGATTAGTGTCTAACTATGGCTACACCTTC
TRBV7-2	.	18	TRBJ2-3	.	CASSSDLRGKVWTDTQYF	TGTGCCAGCAGCTCAGACCTCCGGGGGAAAGTCTGGACAGATACGCAGTATTTT
TRBV4-3	.	16	TRBJ2-7	TRBD2	CASSQDLAGGRYEQYF	TGCGCCAGCAGCCAAGACCTGGCGGGGGGCCGGTACGAGCAGTACTTC
TRBV9	few	15	TRBJ2-3	.	CASSVSSSGTDTQYF	TGTGCCAGCAGCGTAAGCAGTTCCGGAACAGATACGCAGTATTTT